This T cell receptor (beta chain) originates from a study of OX40 agonist ivuxolimab in advanced cancers. As for the study in general: The drug used for patients, ivuxolimab, was an agonistic anti-OX40 (CD134) antibody. Dose-escalation patients' cancers were hepatocellular carcinoma, melanoma, renal cell or head and neck cancer.

The CDR3 is made up of 13 amino acids. Germline loops: CDR1 SEHNR, CDR2 FQNEAQ (reference sequence). The V end was cut by 1 base, the J end by 4 bases, with 8 bases between. TCRdb's table, derived via immunoSEQ multiplex PCR, lists solely in-frame clones and lacks some. The sample consists of roughly 67,000 clones, over 80% of them appearing once. Here the sequenced sample was CD4+ or CD8+ T cells sorted from blood, taken in a trial of the OX40 agonist ivuxolimab. This clonotype was sampled from an adult with an advanced solid tumor such as melanoma, head and neck, liver or kidney cancer. The rearrangement uses TRBV7-9 and TRBJ2-7; perhaps D is TRBD1 or TRBD2 (5 bases each). The CDR3 spells CASSLDRTYEQYV. The CDR3 nucleotides are TGTGCCAGCAGCTTAGACAGGACTTACGAGCAGTACGTC.